Presented here are 19 T cell receptor beta chains from one specimen sequenced in a study of T-cell reconstitution after alpha-beta-depleted transplantation in children. As it was prepared, the TCRbeta library received unique molecular identifiers. TCRdb fed the PCR reads into MiXCR, producing one record per CDR3 protein. The repertoire consists of hundreds of thousands of distinct CDR3 sequences, with about a tenth occurring once and the leading ten covering about 9.5%. The source material was PBMCs from the stem cell graft donor, sampled from the stem cell graft. The receptors originated from a human donor who donated a stem cell graft to a child with SCID.

In this sample, this clonotype turned up many times. The chain uses TRBV10-3 and TRBJ2-7; D tentatively reads TRBD1 or TRBD2 (6 bases each). The CDR3 loop spans 14 amino acids. Germline loops: CDR1 ENHRY, CDR2 SYGVKD. The V and J ends lost 5 bases and 4 bases respectively, with 15 bases between them. CDR3 nucleotide sequence: TGTGCCATCAGTAGGAACGAGGGGGGATACGAGCAGTACTTC. Its translation: CAISRNEGGYEQYF.

This sequence joins TRBV20-1 and TRBJ2-5; tentatively, D is TRBD1 or TRBD2 (6 bases each). The CDR3 has 12 residues. Trimming took 3 bases from V and 9 from J, leaving 14 bases between them. Germline CDR1 DFQATT, CDR2 SNEGSKA (reference sequence). As DNA, the CDR3 is TGCAGTGCTAGGGATAGGGGGGTGGCCCAGTACTTC. This gives the protein CSARDRGVAQYF.

This clonotype was seen at least ten times. The genes are TRBV6-6 and TRBJ1-6; weak D call: TRBD1 (5 bases). The CDR3 sequence is 12 residues long. V lost 7 bases and J 4 bases, leaving 5 bases between the germline ends. Germline loops: CDR1 MNHNY, CDR2 SVGAGI (reference sequence). This CDR3 is CASKGYNSPLHF. DNA for the CDR3: TGTGCCAGCAAGGGGTATAATTCACCCCTCCACTTT.

This chain links TRBV2 with TRBJ2-1; TRBD2 might be the D (6 bases). The CDR3 has 15 residues. The V gene's germline CDR1 is SNHLY and CDR2 FYNNEI. The germline V and J ends were trimmed by 10 bases and 0 bases, with 16 bases remaining between them. The CDR3 DNA reads as TGTGCCACGCCCGGGGGACCAAGCTCCTACAATGAGCAGTTCTTC. Translation: CATPGGPSSYNEQFF. The variable domain in full, with the rest retrieved from reference TRBV2 and TRBJ2-1, is EPEVTQTPSHQVTQMGQEVILRCVPISNHLYFYWYRQILGQKVEFLVSFYNNEISEKSEIFDDQFSVERPDGSNFTLKIRSTKLEDSAMYFCATPGGPSSYNEQFFGPGTRLTVL.

The J gene is TRBJ1-2, the V gene TRBV10-3; 7 bases are a match to TRBD1. CDR3 length: 13 amino acids. The J segment lost 6 bases and the V segment lost 6 bases, leaving 7 bases of the junction unmatched. The germline CDR1 and CDR2 sequences are ENHRY and SYGVKD. The CDR3 sequence is CAIRVDRAHGYTF. DNA of the CDR3: TGTGCCATCAGGGTAGACAGGGCTCATGGCTACACCTTC.

The rearrangement joins TRBV29-1 to TRBJ2-5; D might be TRBD2 (6 bases). CDR1 is SQVTM, CDR2 ANQGSEA, per germline. CDR3 length: 15 residues. V shed 7 bases and J shed 1 base, with 19 bases lying between them. The chain's CDR3 is CSAAWRGQIQETQYF. CDR3 nucleotide sequence: TGCAGCGCTGCGTGGAGGGGTCAGATCCAAGAGACCCAGTACTTC.

The chain is built from TRBV7-9 and TRBJ1-4, with 7 bases that match TRBD1. Germline CDR1 is SEHNR and CDR2 is FQNEAQ (reference sequence). This CDR3 spans 15 amino acids. Losses at the gene ends were 5 bases for V and 8 bases for J; bases not matched to a gene: 11. CDR3 DNA sequence: TGTGCCAGCAGCCCCCTGGAGGGGGCAGAAGAAAAACTGTTTTTT. This gives the protein CASSPLEGAEEKLFF.

The rearrangement links TRBV5-1 to TRBJ2-1; D uncertain. Looked up from germline, CDR1 is SGHRS and CDR2 is YFSETQ. V was cut by 4 bases and J by 5 bases, with 10 bases left in between. This CDR3 is 13 amino acids long. The CDR3 region is CASSRNTHNEQFF. The DNA for the CDR3 is TGCGCCAGCAGCAGAAACACCCACAATGAGCAGTTCTTC.

This clonotype was seen a handful of times. The J gene is TRBJ1-5, the V gene TRBV19, with TRBD1 identical over 9 bases. The CDR3 sequence is 15 residues long. After removal of 5 bases from V and 2 bases from J, the junction contained 4 bases not matched to a gene. Germline V gene data show CDR1 as LNHDA and CDR2 as SQIVND (reference sequence). CDR3 DNA: TGTGCCAGTAGTGAACAGGGGGCTGGCAATCAGCCCCAGCATTTT. Its protein product is CASSEQGAGNQPQHF.

This clonotype was detected ten times or more. CDR3 DNA sequence: TGTGCCAGCTCCGCACGGGGACGCACCCAATACGCGCAGTATTTT. Translated: CASSARGRTQYAQYF. The chain has TRBV2 and TRBJ2-3; perhaps D is TRBD1 or TRBD2 (5 bases each). The germline gives CDR1 SNHLY, CDR2 FYNNEI. Trimming cost V 8 bases and J 10 bases, with 25 bases left between them. The CDR3 is 15 residues long.

This clonotype was observed a handful of times. The rearrangement joins TRBV11-2 to TRBJ2-5; the D is unclear. Looked up from germline, CDR1 is SGHAT and CDR2 is FQNNGV. The CDR3 has 14 residues. The germline V and J ends were trimmed by 1 base and 3 bases, with 9 bases remaining between them. The CDR3 region is CASSLGAVKETQYF. The CDR3 DNA reads TGTGCCAGCAGCTTAGGGGCCGTTAAAGAGACCCAGTACTTC.

Remarks on this clonotype: Being one base from a much bigger clone, this may be a read error. The rearrangement links TRBV12-3 or TRBV12-4 to TRBJ2-7; 8 bases agree with TRBD2. Trimming removed 7 bases from V and 2 bases from J; junction bases left unmatched: 10. The length of the CDR3 is 15 residues. CDR3 residues: CASIFGGLGAYEQYF. In DNA, the CDR3 is TGTGCCAGCATTTTCGGGGGACTAGGGGCCTACGAGCAGTACTTC.

The V call is TRBV2, the J call TRBJ2-1; D is unclear. Trimming stripped 7 bases from V and 0 bases from J, with 7 bases between. Germline V gives CDR1 SNHLY, CDR2 FYNNEI. This CDR3 has 13 residues. As DNA, the CDR3 is TGTGCCAGCATGCTAAGCTCCTACAATGAGCAGTTCTTC. Protein product: CASMLSSYNEQFF.

This clonotype has ten or more counts. The rearrangement uses TRBV6-5 and TRBJ1-2, with unresolved D. The ends were cut back, 2 bases at V and 1 base at J, with 2 bases in the middle. Germline CDR1 MNHEY, CDR2 SVGAGI. The CDR3 loop spans 12 amino acids. CDR3: CASSYNNYGYTF. In DNA form, the CDR3 reads TGTGCCAGCAGTTACAATAACTATGGCTACACCTTC.

This clonotype was recorded at least ten times. This chain uses TRBV20-1 with TRBJ2-7, with 14 nucleotides matching TRBD2. Germline V gene sequence: CDR1 DFQATT, CDR2 SNEGSKA (reference sequence). V shed 6 bases, J shed 2 bases, and the junction held 3 bases outside the gene matches. This CDR3 has 14 residues. Written as DNA, the CDR3 is TGCAGTGCACCGACTAGCGGGGGGGCCTACGAGCAGTACTTC. It encodes CSAPTSGGAYEQYF.

This sequence joins TRBV9 and TRBJ2-1, with unresolved D. Trimming shortened V by 4 bases and J by 0 bases, and 29 bases separated the two germline ends. Looked up from germline, CDR1 is SGDLS and CDR2 is YYNGEE. There are 21 residues in the CDR3. The DNA for the CDR3 is TGTGCCAGCAGCCCTCGTACTGACCCACTATTGGAACGAACCTCCTACAATGAGCAGTTCTTC. It is translated as CASSPRTDPLLERTSYNEQFF.

This clonotype was detected only a few times. For the CDR3, the DNA is TGCGCCAGCAGCCGTTCCCCACCGGGACTCCGCTCTGGGGCCAACGTCCTGACTTTC. Its protein is CASSRSPPGLRSGANVLTF. The chain carries TRBV5-1 and TRBJ2-6, with TRBD2 as a possible D gene (6 bases). The germline gives CDR1 SGHRS, CDR2 YFSETQ. Trimming left V 4 bases short and J 0 bases short, with 20 bases between. The CDR3 contains 19 residues.

This clonotype has a handful of counts. At one of its ends the junction is not consistent with the germline gene, which may arise from a read error. The gene calls are TRBV5-1 and TRBJ2-7; 7 nucleotides match TRBD1. In germline, CDR1 is SGHRS, CDR2 YFSETQ. This CDR3 contains 13 residues. This CDR3 reads CATRPGGSSEQYF. CDR3 in DNA: TGCGCCACCAGACCAGGGGGTTCCTCCGAGCAGTACTTC.

This clonotype was detected a few times. This chain links TRBV5-1 with TRBJ2-5; D unresolved. CDR1 is SGHRS, CDR2 YFSETQ, per germline. With 0 bases removed from V and 7 bases from J, the gap between germline ends came to 7 bases. The CDR3 sequence is 12 residues long. The CDR3 sequence: CASSLDLGTQYF. CDR3 DNA sequence: TGCGCCAGCAGCTTGGATCTGGGGACCCAGTACTTC.